The entry that follows covers one T cell receptor beta chain sequence. The antigen is unknown. TCRdb processed the reads anew with MiXCR; each CDR3 protein has one entry. The data show about 120,000 distinct CDR3 sequences, 10% seen once. This sample is part of a study of T cell repertoires in cytomegalovirus infection. About the study: Based on public TCR beta signatures, there were indications of CMV infection and of a matching HLA type.

Whole-study findings and limits: What dominated the ex vivo response were HLA-C-restricted CMV-specific TCR beta clonotypes. Cumulative frequency of public TCR beta families picked out carriers of CMV plus the relevant HLA.

Germline assignment: CDR1 MNHNS and CDR2 SASEGT. The V end lost 5 bases, the J end lost 0 bases, and 14 bases lay between the germline ends. The CDR3 consists of 16 residues. This chain joins TRBV6-1 and TRBJ2-1; D gene uncertain. The source of this sequence is a human donor in good health (CMV status not recorded). Some clones in this sample may be carry-over from other donors' samples. Sequencing was done on a sample of PBMCs, sequenced either directly or after in vitro stimulation (not recorded which). CDR3 amino acids: CASSYLPASSYNEQFF. CDR3 DNA sequence: TGTGCCAGCAGTTACCTCCCAGCCAGCTCCTACAATGAGCAGTTCTTC.